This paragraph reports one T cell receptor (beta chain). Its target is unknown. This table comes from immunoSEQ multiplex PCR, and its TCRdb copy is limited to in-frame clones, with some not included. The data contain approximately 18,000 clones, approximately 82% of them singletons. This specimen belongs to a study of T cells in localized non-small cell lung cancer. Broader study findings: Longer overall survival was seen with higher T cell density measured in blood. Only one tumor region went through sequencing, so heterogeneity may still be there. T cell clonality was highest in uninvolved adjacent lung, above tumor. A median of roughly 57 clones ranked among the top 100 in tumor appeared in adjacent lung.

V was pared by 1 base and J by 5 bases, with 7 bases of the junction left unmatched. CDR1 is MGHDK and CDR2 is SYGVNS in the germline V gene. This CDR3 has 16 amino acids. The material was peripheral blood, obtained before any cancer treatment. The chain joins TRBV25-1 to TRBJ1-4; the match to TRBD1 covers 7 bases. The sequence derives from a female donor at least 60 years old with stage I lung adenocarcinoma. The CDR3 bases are TGTGCCAGCAGTGAATTTGAGGGCAGGGGGAATGAAAAACTGTTTTTT. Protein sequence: CASSEFEGRGNEKLFF. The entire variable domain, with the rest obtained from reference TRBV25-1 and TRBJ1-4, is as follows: EADIYQTPRYLVIGTGKKITLECSQTMGHDKMYWYQQDPGMELHLIHYSYGVNSTEKGDLSSESTVSRIRTEHFPLTLESARPSHTSQYLCASSEFEGRGNEKLFFGSGTQLSVL.